These 30 T cell receptor beta chains were sequenced from one sample in a study of response to subunit inactivated influenza vaccine. MiXCR, run by TCRdb on the RT-PCR reads, gives a single entry per CDR3 protein. The sample records 560,000 or so distinct CDR3 sequences, approximately 7.7% being singletons. The sequencing here drew on PBMCs from blood, taken roughly 24 months after vaccination. Receptors originate from a man aged 45-69 years who received an inactivated influenza vaccine.

Only a few counts were recorded for this clonotype. This rearrangement joins TRBV6-1 to TRBJ2-1; no clear D gene. The V and J ends lost 6 bases and 8 bases respectively, with 14 bases between them. CDR3 length: 13 residues. CDR1 and CDR2 from the germline V gene are MNHNS and SASEGT. The CDR3: CASSSPGPYEQFF. CDR3 bases: TGTGCCAGCAGCTCTCCCGGGCCGTATGAGCAGTTCTTC.

The J gene is TRBJ2-7, the V gene TRBV20-1; D possibly corresponds to TRBD2 (5 bases). In germline, CDR1 is DFQATT, CDR2 SNEGSKA (reference sequence). The CDR3 is 14 residues long. V was pared by 3 bases and J by 2 bases, with 14 bases between. The chain's CDR3 is CSARASGRAYEQYF. The CDR3 bases are TGCAGTGCTAGGGCCAGCGGAAGGGCCTACGAGCAGTACTTC.

This clonotype was detected a few times. V is TRBV25-1 and J is TRBJ2-7; 9 nucleotides align to TRBD1. CDR3 length equals 16 residues. Germline V gene data show CDR1 as MGHDK and CDR2 as SYGVNS. Germline trimming cut 4 bases from V and 1 base from J; bases unmatched to any gene: 8. The chain's CDR3 is CASSGHAGTGSYEQYF. In nucleotides, the CDR3 is TGTGCCAGCAGTGGGCATGCCGGGACAGGGTCCTACGAGCAGTACTTC.

This clonotype came up many times. For the CDR3, the DNA is TGCGCCAGCAGCCCGGCGGGACAGGGTTACAATGAGCAGTTCTTC. It encodes CASSPAGQGYNEQFF. The V and J genes are TRBV5-1 and TRBJ2-1; TRBD1 agrees at 9 bases. Germline V gene data show CDR1 as SGHRS and CDR2 as YFSETQ. Germline trimming cut 4 bases from V and 4 bases from J; bases unmatched to any gene: 6. The CDR3 loop spans 15 amino acids.

The V call is TRBV5-1, the J call TRBJ2-5, with 10 nucleotides matching TRBD1. Trimming at V came to 4 bases and at J to 5 bases, leaving 14 bases not matched to a gene. The CDR3 is made up of 17 amino acids. CDR1 is SGHRS and CDR2 is YFSETQ in the germline V gene. CDR3 in amino acids: CASSPGSTGGSGETQYF. The CDR3, as DNA: TGCGCCAGCAGCCCCGGTTCGACAGGGGGCTCGGGGGAGACCCAGTACTTC.

This clonotype was found many times. The chain carries TRBV6-1 and TRBJ2-1; 11 nucleotides match TRBD2. The CDR3 runs to 15 residues. Germline V gene sequence: CDR1 MNHNS, CDR2 SASEGT. V shed 5 bases and J 5 bases; nucleotides not matched to a gene: 5. CDR3 sequence (DNA): TGTGCCAGCAGTCCTCTAGCGGGAGGTCACAATGAGCAGTTCTTC. This translates into CASSPLAGGHNEQFF.

J is TRBJ2-1 and V is TRBV20-1; 7 bases line up with TRBD2. This CDR3 spans 13 amino acids. V gave up 6 bases and J gave up 2 bases; unmatched junction bases: 4. Per germline, CDR1 DFQATT and CDR2 SNEGSKA (reference sequence). CDR3 sequence: CSASSGAYNEQFF. In nucleotides, the CDR3 is TGCAGTGCAAGCAGCGGGGCCTACAATGAGCAGTTCTTC.

This clonotype was observed many times. The chain carries TRBV6-5 and TRBJ2-7; a possible D gene is TRBD1 (6 bases). V lost 2 bases and J lost 2, with 13 bases in between. The germline V gene encodes CDR1 MNHEY and CDR2 SVGAGI. This CDR3 contains 15 residues. The CDR3 DNA reads as TGTGCCAGCAGTTACGGTCGCAGGGGCCCCTACGAGCAGTACTTC. Its translation: CASSYGRRGPYEQYF.

This clonotype was seen only a few times. The J gene is TRBJ2-1, the V gene TRBV10-3; 8 bases map to TRBD1. Germline CDR1 and CDR2: ENHRY and SYGVKD. The CDR3 runs to 12 residues. V dropped 6 bases and J dropped 9; count of bases not matched to a gene: 4. CDR3 sequence (DNA): TGTGCCATCAGCTGGACAGGGACTGAGCAGTTCTTC. Its translation is CAISWTGTEQFF.

A few counts support this clonotype. The rearrangement links TRBV6-2 or TRBV6-3 to TRBJ2-1, with 8 positions matching TRBD2. Germline CDR1 reads MNHEY; CDR2 reads SVGEGT. Losses at the gene ends were 6 bases for V and 6 bases for J; bases not matched to a gene: 10. The CDR3 sequence is 15 residues long. CDR3 DNA sequence: TGTGCCAGCAGACAGAGCGGGAGCTTTTTCAATGAGCAGTTCTTC. Protein product: CASRQSGSFFNEQFF.

V is TRBV28 and J is TRBJ1-5; unclear D gene. The CDR3 contains 14 residues. V was pared by 6 bases and J by 6 bases, with 15 bases between. Per germline, CDR1 MDHEN and CDR2 SYDVKM. The CDR3 loop reads CASRVTDGLQPQHF. CDR3 DNA sequence: TGTGCCAGCAGGGTAACAGACGGGCTTCAGCCCCAGCATTTT.

This clonotype occurred a few times. The rearrangement joins TRBV5-1 to TRBJ2-7; no reliable D call. CDR3 size: 15 residues. Trimming removed 5 bases at V and 0 bases at J, with 15 bases between. Per germline, CDR1 SGHRS and CDR2 YFSETQ. Here the CDR3 reads CASRVVVQSSYEQYF. The CDR3 region has the DNA TGCGCCAGCAGAGTTGTGGTCCAGAGCTCCTACGAGCAGTACTTC. Complete variable domain (other parts from reference TRBV5-1 and TRBJ2-7): KAGVTQTPRYLIKTRGQQVTLSCSPISGHRSVSWYQQTPGQGLQFLFEYFSETQRNKGNFPGRFSGRQFSNSRSEMNVSTLELGDSALYLCASRVVVQSSYEQYFGPGTRLTVT.

In its sample, this clonotype was seen many times. The chain employs TRBV7-8 and TRBJ2-5, with TRBD2 identical over 9 bases. Germline V gene lookup returns CDR1 SGHVS and CDR2 FQNEAQ. The junction had 9 bases not matched to a gene; V was cut back by 3 bases and J by 4 bases. CDR3 length equals 16 residues. CDR3 DNA: TGTGCCAGCAGCTTGGGTAGCGGGAGATCAGGAGAGACCCAGTACTTC. This encodes CASSLGSGRSGETQYF.

This clonotype was counted a few times. This CDR3 reads CASTLAGGTQETQYF. Here the CDR3 DNA reads TGTGCCAGCACTCTAGCGGGGGGGACACAAGAGACCCAGTACTTC. The chain combines TRBV7-9 with TRBJ2-5, with 12 positions matching TRBD2. Trimming took 7 bases from V and 2 from J; bases not matched to a gene: 5. CDR1 and CDR2 (germline): SEHNR, FQNEAQ (reference sequence). The CDR3 sequence is 15 residues long.

This clonotype turned up a few times. This chain connects TRBV20-1 to TRBJ2-1; 14 nucleotides agree with TRBD2. Per germline, CDR1 DFQATT and CDR2 SNEGSKA (reference sequence). The length of the CDR3 is 16 residues. V gave up 6 bases and J gave up 7 bases; unmatched junction bases: 11. CDR3 nucleotide sequence: TGCAGTGCCTTCCCGGGACTAGCGGGAGAACGGAATGAGCAGTTCTTC. Translation gives CSAFPGLAGERNEQFF.

The chain carries TRBV7-9 and TRBJ2-5, with D tentatively TRBD1 or TRBD2 (5 bases each). This CDR3 has 14 residues. CDR1 and CDR2 from the germline V gene are SEHNR and FQNEAQ (reference sequence). V lost 1 base and J 6 bases, leaving 12 bases between the germline ends. The CDR3 DNA follows: TGTGCCAGCAGCTTAGAGGCAGGGACCAAGACCCAGTACTTC. Residues: CASSLEAGTKTQYF.

This clonotype was recorded many times. The genes are TRBV12-3 or TRBV12-4 and TRBJ2-7; 7 nucleotides match TRBD1. V lost 6 bases, J lost 2 bases, and 7 bases stayed unmatched. The CDR3 length is 14 residues. DNA of the CDR3: TGTGCCAGCAGCCCCCGGGACAGAACCTACGAGCAGTACTTC. It specifies CASSPRDRTYEQYF.

This clonotype was counted between two and nine times. The rearrangement links TRBV20-1 to TRBJ1-1; weak D call: TRBD1 (6 bases). Germline V gene sequence: CDR1 DFQATT, CDR2 SNEGSKA (reference sequence). CDR3 length: 14 amino acids. With 0 bases removed from V and 4 bases from J, the gap between germline ends came to 12 bases. This CDR3 reads CSARDGGLGTEAFF. In DNA, the CDR3 is TGCAGTGCTAGAGATGGGGGGCTTGGCACTGAAGCTTTCTTT.

This clonotype was detected a few times. V usage is TRBV10-3 and J usage is TRBJ1-1, with a tentative D call TRBD1 (6 bases). Looked up from germline, CDR1 is ENHRY and CDR2 is SYGVKD. CDR3 size: 13 residues. The germline V and J ends were trimmed by 4 bases and 1 base, with 7 bases remaining between them. The CDR3 reads CAISGQENTEAFF. CDR3 DNA: TGTGCCATCAGTGGACAGGAGAACACTGAAGCTTTCTTT.

CDR3 sequence: CSAGGPGETQYF. Here the CDR3 DNA reads TGCAGCGCCGGAGGGCCAGGCGAGACCCAGTACTTC. The chain carries TRBV29-1 and TRBJ2-5, with D possibly matching TRBD2 (6 bases). Per the germline V gene, CDR1 is SQVTM and CDR2 is ANQGSEA. This CDR3 has 12 residues. Trimming removed 7 bases from V and 5 bases from J, with 14 bases in between.

This clonotype was seen repeatedly, ten times or more. The chain uses TRBV6-4 and TRBJ2-2, with no clear D. Germline assignment: CDR1 MRHNA and CDR2 SNTAGT. The CDR3 has 14 amino acids. Trimming left V 6 bases short and J 0 bases short, with 8 bases between. This CDR3 reads CASSRDPNTGELFF. The CDR3 DNA reads TGTGCCAGCAGCCGTGACCCGAACACCGGGGAGCTGTTTTTT.

On this clonotype: This may be a read error, as it is one base from a much larger clone. The rearrangement uses TRBV12-3 or TRBV12-4 and TRBJ2-5; unclear D gene. The CDR3 consists of 13 residues. The germline V and J ends were trimmed by 3 bases and 2 bases, with 7 bases remaining between them. CDR3 in DNA: TGTGCCAGCAGTTTTATGGAACAAGAGACCCAGTACTTC. Amino acid sequence: CASSFMEQETQYF.

This clonotype was recorded many times. The J gene is TRBJ1-1, the V gene TRBV4-3, with D uncertain. Trimming removed 0 bases at V and 4 bases at J, with 9 bases between. CDR1 is LGHNA and CDR2 is YSLEER in the germline V gene. This CDR3 has 14 residues. CDR3 in amino acids: CASSQDSSPTEAFF. Written as DNA, the CDR3 is TGCGCCAGCAGCCAAGACAGTTCACCCACTGAAGCTTTCTTT.

This clonotype was counted only a few times. The genes are TRBV20-1 and TRBJ2-1; 11 nucleotides match TRBD2. This CDR3 contains 14 residues. CDR1 and CDR2 from the germline V gene are DFQATT and SNEGSKA (reference sequence). The junction had 3 bases not matched to a gene; V was cut back by 5 bases and J by 3 bases. For the CDR3, the DNA is TGCAGTGCTTTTACTAGCGGGAGCTACAATGAGCAGTTCTTC. Translation gives CSAFTSGSYNEQFF.

This clonotype has ten or more counts. The V gene is TRBV5-1, the J gene TRBJ2-1; 7 bases line up with TRBD1. Per the germline V gene, CDR1 is SGHRS and CDR2 is YFSETQ. This CDR3 is 13 amino acids long. V lost 6 bases and J lost 6; bases outside the gene matches: 6. CDR3 region: CASMLQGTNEQFF. CDR3 nucleotides: TGCGCCAGCATGCTACAGGGGACCAATGAGCAGTTCTTC.

This clonotype was recorded many times. This chain connects TRBV10-3 to TRBJ2-3; D is possibly TRBD2 (5 bases). Trimming took off 5 bases at V and 0 bases at J, with 9 bases between the two ends. The CDR3 length is 14 residues. CDR1 is ENHRY, CDR2 SYGVKD, per germline. The CDR3 protein is CAISLAASTDTQYF. CDR3 DNA: TGTGCCATCAGTCTAGCAGCTAGCACAGATACGCAGTATTTT.

This clonotype was detected a few times. The chain joins TRBV12-3 or TRBV12-4 to TRBJ2-6, with D unresolved. This CDR3 is built from 13 residues. V lost 8 bases and J lost 2, with 7 bases in between. The CDR3 nucleotides are TGTGCCAGCTATGGGGCTGGGGCCAACGTCCTGACTTTC. It translates to CASYGAGANVLTF.

In nucleotides, the CDR3 is TGTGCCAGCAGTGAAAGCGGAACGAACACTGAAGCTTTCTTT. Protein product: CASSESGTNTEAFF. The chain employs TRBV6-1 and TRBJ1-1; D unclear. Trimming took 2 bases from V and 1 from J, leaving 8 bases between them. The CDR3 extends over 14 amino acids. Germline V gives CDR1 MNHNS, CDR2 SASEGT.

CDR3 DNA sequence: TGTGCCAGCAGCCAACTTTTCACGGGAAGTACTGAAGCTTTCTTT. Translation gives CASSQLFTGSTEAFF. J is TRBJ1-1 and V is TRBV4-2; D gene ambiguous. CDR3 size: 15 residues. CDR1 LGHNA and CDR2 YNFKEQ come from the germline V gene. V was cut by 2 bases and J by 5 bases, with 15 bases left in between.

This clonotype was recorded many times. The chain links TRBV19 to TRBJ2-3; possible D gene TRBD2, 6 bases. This CDR3 contains 13 residues. The V gene's germline CDR1 is LNHDA and CDR2 SQIVND (reference sequence). V gave up 6 bases and J gave up 6 bases, with 13 bases separating them. CDR3 in DNA: TGTGCCAGTAGCCCGACTAGGTCGGATACGCAGTATTTT. It codes for CASSPTRSDTQYF. Together with reference TRBV19 and TRBJ2-3, the CDR3 gives the full variable domain: DGGITQSPKYLFRKEGQNVTLSCEQNLNHDAMYWYRQDPGQGLRLIYYSQIVNDFQKGDIAEGYSVSREKKESFPLTVTSAQKNPTAFYLCASSPTRSDTQYFGPGTRLTVL.